The 5 T cell receptor beta chains given below trace back to one sample, sequenced in a study of Ad26.COV2.S vaccination and SARS-CoV-2 variants. Documented treatment: around 19 received Ad26.COV2.S at low or high dose, single or two shots; roughly five received placebo; per-sample allocation not given. Day 63 after the first injection of vaccine or placebo was the sampling time. Produced via immunoSEQ multiplex PCR; TCRdb's table is partial and in-frame only. The table includes about 350,000 clones, 88% detected once. Sequenced material: peripheral blood, taken in a trial of Ad26.COV2.S vaccine versus placebo. Every receptor here comes from a person aged 18-60 years who received the Ad26.COV2.S COVID-19 vaccine or a placebo.

The V gene is TRBV9, the J gene TRBJ2-7; no clear D. The germline V and J ends were trimmed by 0 bases and 2 bases, with 9 bases remaining between them. The CDR3 runs to 14 residues. Germline loops: CDR1 SGDLS, CDR2 YYNGEE. In DNA form, the CDR3 reads TGTGCCAGCAGCGTAGGGACGGACGCCTACGAGCAGTACTTC. It encodes CASSVGTDAYEQYF.

This chain uses TRBV6-5 with TRBJ2-7; weak D call: TRBD1 (6 bases). Trimming pared 11 bases from V and 8 bases from J, leaving 16 bases between. Germline loops: CDR1 MNHEY, CDR2 SVGAGI. The CDR3 runs to 11 residues. This chain's CDR3 is CAVVGGYKQYF. DNA of the CDR3: TGTGCCGTGGTAGGGGGTTATAAGCAGTACTTC.

This clone was detected only once. The chain couples TRBV6-5 to TRBJ1-2, with D perhaps matching TRBD1 (5 bases). Germline V lookup: CDR1 MNHEY, CDR2 SVGAGI. Trimming removed 0 bases at V and 8 bases at J, with 7 bases between. The CDR3 extends over 12 amino acids. The CDR3 sequence: CASSYSRGGYTF. As DNA, the CDR3 is TGTGCCAGCAGTTACTCTAGGGGAGGCTACACCTTC.

This chain links TRBV30 with TRBJ2-1; no reliable D call. The CDR3 totals 11 residues. Trimming left V 4 bases short and J 7 bases short, with 8 bases between. Germline values: CDR1 GTSNPN, CDR2 SVGIG (reference sequence). The CDR3 loop is CAWTIGNEQFF. In nucleotides, the CDR3 is TGTGCCTGGACCATCGGGAATGAGCAGTTCTTC.

This chain's CDR3 is CASTLVGVGRDTQYF. The CDR3 bases are TGCGCCAGCACCCTAGTGGGGGTAGGACGGGATACGCAGTATTTT. V gene TRBV5-1 combines with J gene TRBJ2-3; D may match TRBD1 or TRBD2 (5 bases each). V lost 6 bases and J 6 bases, leaving 20 bases between the germline ends. This CDR3 has 15 amino acids. Germline V lookup: CDR1 SGHRS, CDR2 YFSETQ.